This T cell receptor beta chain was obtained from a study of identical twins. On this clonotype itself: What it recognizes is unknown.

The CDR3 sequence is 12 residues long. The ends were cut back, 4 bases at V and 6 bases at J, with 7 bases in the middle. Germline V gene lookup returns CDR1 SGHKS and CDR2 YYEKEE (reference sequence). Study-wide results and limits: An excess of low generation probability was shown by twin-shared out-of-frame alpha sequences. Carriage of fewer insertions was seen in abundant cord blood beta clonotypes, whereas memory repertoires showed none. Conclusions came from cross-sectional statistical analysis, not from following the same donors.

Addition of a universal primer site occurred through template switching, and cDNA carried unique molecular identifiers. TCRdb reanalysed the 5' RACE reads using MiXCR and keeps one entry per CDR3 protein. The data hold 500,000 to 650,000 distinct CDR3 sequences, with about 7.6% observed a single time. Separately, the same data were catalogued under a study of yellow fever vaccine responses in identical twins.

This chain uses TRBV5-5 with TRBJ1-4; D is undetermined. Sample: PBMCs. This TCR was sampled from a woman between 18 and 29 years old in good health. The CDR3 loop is CASSTTHEKLFF. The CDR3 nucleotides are TGTGCCAGCAGCACGACCCATGAAAAACTGTTTTTT.